This TCR beta chain was profiled in a study of T cell responses to AZD1222 COVID-19 vaccine (TCRdb year 2021). For context, the study as a whole: Because spike-specific TCR depth and breadth did not differ between the two schedules, AZD1222 recipients who got a second dose at roughly 4 weeks were pooled with those who got a second dose at roughly 12 weeks. Enrollment into the trials was organized by age into subgroups of 18-55, 56-69 and 70-plus years, and those subgroups contained about 160, 30 and 59 TCR-sequenced participants, respectively. A total of 230 to 250 trial participants underwent TCR sequencing, of whom about 210 received two doses of AZD1222 and around 25 received two doses of the MenACWY control vaccine. What the study reported, not specific to this receptor: Because no day 14 peak-response samples were available, repertoires were characterized only after the peak T cell response. Only five to seven AZD1222 recipients were SARS-CoV-2 seropositive at baseline, limiting conclusions about previously exposed vaccinees. Spike-specific TCR breadth and depth rose significantly after two AZD1222 doses compared with day 0 and with MenACWY recipients. Reportedly, almost half of the unique spike-specific TCRs recognized epitopes lying outside the regions that are mutated in the B.1.351 and B.1.1.7 variants. Most participants were white British and females outnumbered males, and the authors suggested that clonal diversity may have been underestimated. The whole spike protein was spanned by vaccine-associated CD4 TCRs, and dominant responses were seen in regions 160-218 and 743-854. The 56-69-year group was small, and its depth increase did not reach significance, likely because of low power.

The sample's time point label, in plain terms: baseline before first vaccination. The vaccinee samples were drawn from two UK trials, COV001 and COV002, one of which was a single-blind randomized controlled phase 2/3 trial testing AZD1222 (ChAdOx1 nCoV-19) in healthy adults. For TCRbeta chain sequencing, PBMC samples were collected from trial participants at day 0 and at day 28 after the second dose. As to this clone: Its antigen remains unidentified. Base qualities are not at hand, and no much larger clone is one base apart.

The CDR3 regions of human TCRbeta chains were subjected to immunosequencing. The original methods were these. Repertoire TCRs were checked for matches against a reference library of SARS-CoV-2-specific TCRs that had been generated using the MIRA antigen-specificity platform. Breadth was defined as the fraction of unique TCRs that were SARS-CoV-2-associated, and depth was defined as the fraction of total T cells that were SARS-CoV-2-associated. Using the MIRA data, each spike-specific TCR was mapped to the spike region that the TCR reacts to and placed in a CD4 or CD8 class. Log10-transformed breadth and depth values were compared by one-way ANOVA with Sidak's multiple comparisons tests. In TCRdb, the immuneACCESS table is reduced to in-frame sequences with V and J assigned. These tables do not hold every clone; where another copy was compared, an unresolved V gene accounts for under half, and the others remain unexplained. The D gene and trimming were derived from the DNA, and the V and J assignments and clone size from that table. In all, the sample holds 80,000 to 130,000 clones, and 85% to 90% of those were seen once. The ten largest clones add up to about 3% of the sample.

This sample comprised peripheral blood, obtained on day 0 of AZD1222 vaccination. The sequence derives from an adult in good health.

The CDR3 protein is CASSLEGLDNSPLHF. The nucleotide sequence is TGTGCCAGCAGCTTAGAGGGACTTGATAATTCACCCCTCCACTTT. This sequence uses TRBV7-8 and TRBJ1-6, with a weak D call of TRBD1 (5 bases match). The germline V gene encodes CDR1 SGHVS and CDR2 FQNEAQ. Including the terminal cysteine and phenylalanine, the CDR3 comprises 15 residues. Only the CDR3 portion is preserved as DNA: 45 bases, with reading frame beginning at the first base. V and J lose 1 base and 5 bases, and a span of 9 bases separates them.